This record covers a single T cell receptor (beta chain). The antigen remains unidentified. CDR3 and TCR beta VDJ profiling relied on genomic DNA as the template. From the reads, TCRdb called clonotypes with MiXCR, one entry per CDR3 protein. The sample lists 250,000 to 300,000 distinct CDR3 sequences, 56% seen once, with roughly 1.3% in the top ten. This sample stems from a study of CD8+CD57+ T cells in acquired aplastic anemia. Broader study findings: With respect to CD8+ Simpson's diversity, patients and controls did not differ significantly. Overlap between patients and controls comprised roughly 30 CD8+ CDR3 sequences.

Patients included in sequencing had previously demonstrated CD8+CD57+ cell expansion by flow cytometry. Severe acquired aplastic anemia affected all patients. At blood sampling, none of the patients had yet received therapy. This CDR3 spans 14 amino acids. Germline V lookup: CDR1 SGHRS, CDR2 YFSETQ. The V gene lost 0 bases and the J gene lost 7 bases, with 11 bases spanning the gap. Sequenced material: sorted CD4+, CD8+, or CD8+CD57+ T cells (not recorded which) from PBMCs. The chain is built from TRBV5-1 and TRBJ2-1, with D possibly matching TRBD2 (5 bases). This TCR derives from a human donor with aplastic anemia. DNA for the CDR3: TGCGCCAGCAGCTTGGCGGTTAGCGAGAATGAGCAGTTCTTC. Its protein product is CASSLAVSENEQFF.